This section outlines one T cell receptor beta chain sequence together with its context. Its antigen remains unidentified. Nothing much larger sits one base from this clone, and base qualities are not available. This sample was taken from a study of control samples from healthy donors and cancer patients (dated by TCRdb to the early 2020s). The library was made by the immunoSEQ multiplex PCR assay. TCRdb took over this immuneACCESS table, retaining in-frame rearrangements with V and J assigned. Such tables are incomplete; in checked studies, under half of the missing clones stem from an unresolved V gene, and the remainder is unexplained. The sample includes about 160,000 clones, with around 94% observed a single time. The ten biggest clones cover 12% to 15% of the sample. V loses 5 bases of germline sequence and J loses 11 bases, and the interval between the two ends is 18 bases. Reading the germline V gene (reference sequence) gives CDR1 GTSNPN and CDR2 SVGIG. Inclusive of the bounding cysteine and phenylalanine, the CDR3 is 12 residues long. Of all the DNA, just the CDR3 is kept, 36 bases in frame from base 1.

Specimen: PBMCs. The clonotype comes from a man in his fifties or sixties with colorectal cancer. Recombination connected TRBV30 to TRBJ1-1; TRBD1 is possibly the D segment (5 matching bases). Here is the DNA: TGTGCCTGGTGGAGGGGCTCTACTGCCGCTTTCTTT. This is translated as CAWWRGSTAAFF.